This passage covers 27 T cell receptor beta chains from one sample sequenced in a study of T-cell memory formation after mild COVID-19. TCRdb used MiXCR to reprocess the 5' RACE reads, holding one entry per CDR3 protein. The data hold 350,000 to 500,000 distinct CDR3 sequences, with roughly 18% observed a single time. The sequencing input was PBMCs or a T cell subset sorted from them (not recorded which). The receptors were gathered from a man aged 18 to 30 who had mild COVID-19 (a few samples of this study predate the infection). Cell type and time point are not known.

This chain uses TRBV5-1 with TRBJ2-3; D gene ambiguous. V was cut by 0 bases and J by 6 bases, with 14 bases left in between. CDR3 size: 15 residues. Germline V gene data show CDR1 as SGHRS and CDR2 as YFSETQ. This CDR3 is CASSLGVRDGDTQYF. As DNA, the CDR3 is TGCGCCAGCAGCTTGGGCGTGAGAGATGGGGATACGCAGTATTTT. Full variable domain (remainder filled in from reference TRBV5-1 and TRBJ2-3): KAGVTQTPRYLIKTRGQQVTLSCSPISGHRSVSWYQQTPGQGLQFLFEYFSETQRNKGNFPGRFSGRQFSNSRSEMNVSTLELGDSALYLCASSLGVRDGDTQYFGPGTRLTVL.

As regards this clonotype: Mismatch with germline at one junction end may stem from a read error. The V gene is TRBV4-1, the J gene TRBJ1-5, with 12 bases fitting TRBD1. The length of the CDR3 is 15 residues. Germline V gene lookup returns CDR1 MGHRA and CDR2 YSYEKL. CDR3 in amino acids: CASSLGTGGWQPQHF. CDR3 coding DNA: TGCGCCAGCAGCCTAGGGACAGGGGGCTGGCAGCCACAGCATTTT.

This clonotype was found a few times. V usage is TRBV20-1 and J usage is TRBJ2-7; 7 bases match TRBD1. Germline CDR1 and CDR2: DFQATT and SNEGSKA (reference sequence). This CDR3 region has 12 residues. The CDR3 reads CSASDRASTPRV. DNA of the CDR3: TGCAGTGCTAGCGACAGGGCGTCCACCCCACGGGTC.

This clonotype appeared a few times. The chain is built from TRBV7-2 and TRBJ2-5; possible D gene TRBD1, 5 bases. CDR3 size: 15 residues. Germline V gives CDR1 SGHTA, CDR2 FQGNSA. V was pared by 5 bases and J by 2 bases, with 15 bases between. The chain's CDR3 is CASSPPGRGQETQYF. CDR3 DNA: TGTGCCAGCAGCCCCCCCGGTAGGGGACAAGAGACCCAGTACTTC. Full variable domain (outside the CDR3, taken from reference TRBV7-2 and TRBJ2-5): GAGVSQSPSNKVTEKGKDVELRCDPISGHTALYWYRQSLGQGLEFLIYFQGNSAPDKSGLPSDRFSAERTGGSVSTLTIQRTQQEDSAVYLCASSPPGRGQETQYFGPGTRLLVL.

The chain joins TRBV7-9 to TRBJ1-2; maybe TRBD1 (5 bases). Per the germline V gene, CDR1 is SEHNR and CDR2 is FQNEAQ (reference sequence). The CDR3 consists of 15 residues. The ends were cut back, 7 bases at V and 8 bases at J, with 23 bases in the middle. CDR3 DNA: TGTGCCAGCACCCCGGAGGGGTTCTCCGGAGGAGGCTACACCTTC. Translating gives CASTPEGFSGGGYTF. The whole variable domain, remainder taken from reference TRBV7-9 and TRBJ1-2, is DTGVSQNPRHKITKRGQNVTFRCDPISEHNRLYWYRQTLGQGPEFLTYFQNEAQLEKSRLLSDRFSAERPKGSFSTLEIQRTEQGDSAMYLCASTPEGFSGGGYTFGSGTRLTVV.

This clonotype has a handful of counts. The V gene is TRBV4-3, the J gene TRBJ2-1, with 13 bases identical to TRBD2. J lost 0 bases, V lost 1 base, and 0 bases had no gene match. Germline loops: CDR1 LGHNA, CDR2 YSLEER. The CDR3 totals 17 residues. The CDR3 DNA reads as TGCGCCAGCAGCCAAGGGACTAGCGGGGGCTCCTACAATGAGCAGTTCTTC. As protein: CASSQGTSGGSYNEQFF.

This clonotype appeared a few times. V gene TRBV7-2 combines with J gene TRBJ2-2; D unresolved. Trimming took 0 bases from V and 0 from J, leaving 5 bases between them. Germline assignment: CDR1 SGHTA and CDR2 FQGNSA. The CDR3 contains 15 residues. The CDR3 loop is CASSLAGPNTGELFF. In nucleotides, the CDR3 is TGTGCCAGCAGCTTAGCCGGACCGAACACCGGGGAGCTGTTTTTT. Filled out from reference TRBV7-2 and TRBJ2-2, the complete variable domain reads GAGVSQSPSNKVTEKGKDVELRCDPISGHTALYWYRQSLGQGLEFLIYFQGNSAPDKSGLPSDRFSAERTGGSVSTLTIQRTQQEDSAVYLCASSLAGPNTGELFFGEGSRLTVL.

This clonotype was picked up a small number of times. The V call is TRBV10-3, the J call TRBJ2-1; 12 bases align to TRBD2. V lost 4 bases to trimming and J lost 8 bases; unmatched junction nucleotides: 9. Germline V gene data show CDR1 as ENHRY and CDR2 as SYGVKD. This CDR3 comprises 16 residues. The CDR3 DNA reads as TGTGCCATCAGTGGCCTAGCGGGGGGGCTCTTAGATGAGCAGTTCTTC. This sequence encodes CAISGLAGGLLDEQFF.

This clonotype came up a few times. The chain has TRBV7-9 and TRBJ2-2; 7 bases are a match to TRBD2. There are 16 residues in the CDR3. Germline CDR1 is SEHNR and CDR2 is FQNEAQ (reference sequence). V lost 4 bases and J lost 0; bases outside the gene matches: 5. The CDR3 loop reads CASSSLAAANTGELFF. The CDR3 nucleotides read TGTGCCAGCAGCTCGCTAGCGGCGGCGAACACCGGGGAGCTGTTTTTT. The full variable domain, rest sourced from reference TRBV7-9 and TRBJ2-2, is DTGVSQNPRHKITKRGQNVTFRCDPISEHNRLYWYRQTLGQGPEFLTYFQNEAQLEKSRLLSDRFSAERPKGSFSTLEIQRTEQGDSAMYLCASSSLAAANTGELFFGEGSRLTVL.

In its sample, this clonotype was seen a few times. The chain uses TRBV7-9 and TRBJ1-5; D may be TRBD1 (5 bases). The CDR3 consists of 14 residues. V lost 4 bases and J lost 5, with 12 bases in between. Germline assignment: CDR1 SEHNR and CDR2 FQNEAQ (reference sequence). CDR3 in DNA: TGTGCCAGCAGCTCCCAGGGTGGGGATCAGCCCCAGCATTTT. Translated: CASSSQGGDQPQHF.

This clonotype has only a few counts. The J gene is TRBJ1-5, the V gene TRBV7-2; D possibly corresponds to TRBD1 (6 bases). The CDR3 length is 13 residues. Germline V CDR1 and CDR2: SGHTA, FQGNSA. V lost 5 bases, J lost 5 bases, and 10 bases lay in between. The CDR3 DNA follows: TGTGCCAGCAGCGGGGGCAGGGATCAGCCCCAGCATTTT. Its translation is CASSGGRDQPQHF.

The chain uses TRBV7-3 and TRBJ2-1; 11 bases match TRBD2. Germline assignment: CDR1 SGHTA and CDR2 FQGTGA. The length of the CDR3 is 17 residues. Germline trimming cut 4 bases from V and 6 bases from J; bases unmatched to any gene: 11. DNA of the CDR3: TGTGCCAGCAGCTATAGAGGACTAGCGGGTTTTGGCAATGAGCAGTTCTTC. Amino acids: CASSYRGLAGFGNEQFF.

This clonotype was seen more than once but under ten times. V and J are TRBV4-1 and TRBJ2-1; D remains ambiguous. The CDR3 length is 15 residues. V was shortened by 1 base and J by 0 bases, with 7 bases between the two germline ends. Germline CDR1 and CDR2: MGHRA and YSYEKL. The CDR3: CASSQGQTSYNEQFF. Here the CDR3 DNA reads TGCGCCAGCAGCCAAGGGCAGACCTCCTACAATGAGCAGTTCTTC.

This rearrangement joins TRBV5-1 to TRBJ1-2; D is perhaps TRBD1 (6 bases). The CDR3 runs 14 residues. V was clipped by 0 bases and J by 7 bases, with 13 bases between them. CDR1 is SGHRS and CDR2 is YFSETQ in the germline V gene. This CDR3 reads CASSLDVGGGGYTF. The DNA of the CDR3 is TGCGCCAGCAGCTTGGATGTCGGGGGCGGTGGCTACACCTTC.

This clonotype has just a few counts. DNA of the CDR3: TGTGCCAGCCGTAGATCAGGGCCAGAGACCCAGTACTTC. It translates to CASRRSGPETQYF. This chain connects TRBV7-8 to TRBJ2-5, with D possibly matching TRBD1 (5 bases). CDR3 size: 13 residues. V was clipped by 8 bases and J by 4 bases, with 14 bases between them. Per the germline V gene, CDR1 is SGHVS and CDR2 is FQNEAQ.

This clonotype appeared once. This sequence joins TRBV11-2 and TRBJ2-1, with 9 positions matching TRBD1. V lost 1 base and J lost 4; bases outside the gene matches: 5. The CDR3 totals 16 residues. Germline-derived CDR1 and CDR2 are SGHAT and FQNNGV. DNA for the CDR3: TGTGCCAGCAGCTTAGGACACAGGGGGCTGTACAATGAGCAGTTCTTC. The encoded protein is CASSLGHRGLYNEQFF.

The gene calls are TRBV6-2 or TRBV6-3 and TRBJ2-1; D call uncertain. Germline V lookup: CDR1 MNHEY, CDR2 SVGEGT. Trimming stripped 2 bases from V and 8 bases from J, with 7 bases between. There are 12 residues in the CDR3. CDR3 DNA sequence: TGTGCCAGCAGTTACAGGGCCCATGAGCAGTTCTTC. It codes for CASSYRAHEQFF.

V gene TRBV18 combines with J gene TRBJ2-1; 13 nucleotides align to TRBD2. With V trimmed by 2 bases and J by 7 bases, 5 bases remained unmatched. Germline CDR1 KGHSH, CDR2 LQKENI. CDR3 length equals 16 residues. CDR3 DNA sequence: TGTGCCAGCTCACCATGGACTAGCGGGGGCCTAAATGAGCAGTTCTTC. Protein product: CASSPWTSGGLNEQFF. Combining the CDR3 with reference TRBV18 and TRBJ2-1 gives the whole variable domain NAGVMQNPRHLVRRRGQEARLRCSPMKGHSHVYWYRQLPEEGLKFMVYLQKENIIDESGMPKERFSAEFPKEGPSILRIQQVVRGDSAAYFCASSPWTSGGLNEQFFGPGTRLTVL.

The chain uses TRBV7-3 and TRBJ2-2; no clear D. The CDR3 spans 11 residues. Per the germline V gene, CDR1 is SGHTA and CDR2 is FQGTGA. V lost 7 bases, J lost 7 bases, and 7 bases lay in between. In DNA form, the CDR3 reads TGTGCCAGCACCGCCGGCGGGGAGCTGTTTTTT. Translation: CASTAGGELFF.

Only one count was recorded for this clonotype. The J gene is TRBJ2-5, the V gene TRBV5-1, with 9 nucleotides matching TRBD1. The CDR3 extends over 14 amino acids. Germline lookup yields CDR1 SGHRS and CDR2 YFSETQ. Trimming at V came to 7 bases and at J to 5 bases, leaving 9 bases not matched to a gene. CDR3 region: CASGRGQGRETQYF. CDR3 nucleotides: TGCGCCAGCGGGCGTGGACAGGGGAGGGAGACCCAGTACTTC.

This chain connects TRBV27 to TRBJ2-5; possibly TRBD2 for D (5 bases). Trimming stripped 2 bases from V and 5 bases from J, with 12 bases between. CDR1 is MNHEY, CDR2 SMNVEV, per germline (reference sequence). This CDR3 is 14 amino acids long. CDR3 DNA sequence: TGTGCCAGCAGTTTAAACGGGGAAACGGAGACCCAGTACTTC. Its protein product is CASSLNGETETQYF.

This clonotype came up many times. This chain joins TRBV7-2 and TRBJ2-7; D is ambiguous. Trimming cost V 2 bases and J 3 bases, with 8 bases left between them. Germline V gene lookup returns CDR1 SGHTA and CDR2 FQGNSA. This CDR3 has 13 residues. CDR3 amino acids: CASSLSPYYEQYV. For the CDR3, the DNA is TGTGCCAGCAGCTTAAGCCCCTACTACGAGCAGTACGTC.

In this sample, this clonotype turned up a few times. The rearrangement joins TRBV20-1 to TRBJ1-2; possibly TRBD1 for D (6 bases). The CDR3 loop spans 13 amino acids. The V end lost 1 base, the J end lost 8 bases, and 14 bases lay between the germline ends. Germline V lookup: CDR1 DFQATT, CDR2 SNEGSKA (reference sequence). The CDR3 DNA sequence: TGCAGTGCTAGAGGGAGGACAGATCACGGCTACACCTTC. Its protein product is CSARGRTDHGYTF.

This clonotype was recorded a few times. The chain uses TRBV20-1 and TRBJ2-3; TRBD2 matches at 13 bases. After removal of 3 bases from V and 6 bases from J, the junction contained 3 bases not matched to a gene. Germline CDR1 DFQATT, CDR2 SNEGSKA (reference sequence). This CDR3 has 14 amino acids. The CDR3 bases are TGCAGTGCTAGTAGACTAGCGGGGGGCGATACGCAGTATTTT. It encodes CSASRLAGGDTQYF.

This clonotype was counted a few times. The chain couples TRBV5-1 to TRBJ2-1; 9 positions match TRBD2. Germline V gives CDR1 SGHRS, CDR2 YFSETQ. Trimming at V came to 0 bases and at J to 6 bases, leaving 4 bases not matched to a gene. The CDR3 sequence is 15 residues long. The CDR3 DNA reads as TGCGCCAGCAGCTTGGGACTAGCGGACATCAATGAGCAGTTCTTC. It specifies CASSLGLADINEQFF.

The chain joins TRBV28 to TRBJ1-2; no reliable D call. The V end was cut by 9 bases, the J end by 4 bases, with 15 bases between. Looked up from germline, CDR1 is MDHEN and CDR2 is SYDVKM. The CDR3 totals 13 residues. Here the CDR3 DNA reads TGTGCCAGTGCCGGAGCCCCAGCCTATGGCTACACCTTC. Its translation: CASAGAPAYGYTF.

This sequence joins TRBV6-2 or TRBV6-3 and TRBJ2-3, with D possibly called TRBD1 or TRBD2 (5 bases each). This CDR3 spans 16 amino acids. The germline CDR1 and CDR2 sequences are MNHEY and SVGEGT. V lost 5 bases, J lost 5 bases, and 20 bases lay in between. As DNA, the CDR3 is TGTGCCAGCAGTCCCCGGGGCCGAGTCGGAGGAGATACGCAGTATTTT. Amino acids: CASSPRGRVGGDTQYF.